Below, 22 T cell receptor beta chains from the same sample are listed, as sequenced in a study of blood T cell repertoires in COVID-19. Method: immunoSEQ multiplex PCR; TCRdb's copy keeps in-frame clones and lacks some. The table lists more than 95,000 clones, approximately 90% of them singletons, with under 4% in the top ten. Sequenced: peripheral blood. These receptors were collected from a man between 45 and 60 years old in a cohort sampled during active COVID-19.

This chain uses TRBV6-5 with TRBJ1-1, with D maybe TRBD1 (5 bases). CDR3 length: 14 amino acids. CDR1 is MNHEY, CDR2 SVGAGI, per germline. The germline V and J ends were trimmed by 7 bases and 3 bases, with 15 bases remaining between them. The CDR3 DNA follows: TGTGCCAGCAAAGGGGTTGGCCGGGACACTGAAGCTTTCTTT. The encoded protein is CASKGVGRDTEAFF.

This clone appeared a single time. J is TRBJ2-3 and V is TRBV7-9; possible D gene TRBD2, 6 bases. V was pared by 4 bases and J by 2 bases, with 16 bases between. This CDR3 has 16 amino acids. The germline V gene has CDR1 SEHNR and CDR2 FQNEAQ (reference sequence). The CDR3 here is CASSSGSFANTDTQYF. CDR3 bases: TGTGCCAGCAGCTCCGGGAGTTTCGCAAACACAGATACGCAGTATTTT.

This chain connects TRBV6-5 to TRBJ1-1; D is unclear. Germline V gene data show CDR1 as MNHEY and CDR2 as SVGAGI. The V end lost 6 bases, the J end lost 1 base, and 12 bases lay between the germline ends. This CDR3 has 14 amino acids. The CDR3 nucleotides read TGTGCCAGCAGCCTAAGGTCGGGGAACACTGAAGCTTTCTTT. Translation gives CASSLRSGNTEAFF.

This chain joins TRBV19 and TRBJ2-1; the D gene is possibly TRBD2 (7 bases). The CDR3 consists of 13 residues. The V end was cut by 0 bases, the J end by 10 bases, with 10 bases between. CDR1 is LNHDA, CDR2 SQIVND, per germline (reference sequence). The CDR3 spells CASSIDRGGEQFF. CDR3 DNA sequence: TGTGCCAGTAGTATAGATCGCGGGGGCGAGCAGTTCTTC.

This clone was detected only once. The chain has TRBV9 and TRBJ2-2; 11 nucleotides align to TRBD2. This CDR3 is built from 16 residues. V dropped 2 bases and J dropped 9; count of bases not matched to a gene: 9. Looked up from germline, CDR1 is SGDLS and CDR2 is YYNGEE. CDR3 nucleotide sequence: TGTGCCAGCAGCGTCTTAGCGGGGGGGCCCAGAAGGGAGCTGTTTTTT. It yields the protein CASSVLAGGPRRELFF.

The chain joins TRBV2 to TRBJ2-3, with D possibly matching TRBD1 (6 bases). This CDR3 has 15 amino acids. Per germline, CDR1 SNHLY and CDR2 FYNNEI. The germline V and J ends were trimmed by 3 bases and 1 base, with 11 bases remaining between them. The CDR3 DNA reads TGTGCCAGCAGTGATGGGGCAGGGGGCACAGATACGCAGTATTTT. Amino acids: CASSDGAGGTDTQYF.

This chain links TRBV4-1 with TRBJ1-5; D is uncertain. Trimming shortened V by 4 bases and J by 2 bases, and 12 bases separated the two germline ends. This CDR3 spans 15 amino acids. Looked up from germline, CDR1 is MGHRA and CDR2 is YSYEKL. CDR3 sequence reads: CASSPLDRGNQPQHF. The CDR3 DNA reads as TGCGCCAGCAGCCCTTTGGATCGGGGCAATCAGCCCCAGCATTTT.

The gene calls are TRBV6-5 and TRBJ2-1, with a possible D match to TRBD2 (6 bases). Trimming shortened V by 6 bases and J by 6 bases, and 15 bases separated the two germline ends. Germline CDR1 reads MNHEY; CDR2 reads SVGAGI. The CDR3 has 14 residues. This CDR3 is CASRDPMEGNEQFF. DNA for the CDR3: TGTGCCAGCAGAGATCCCATGGAGGGCAATGAGCAGTTCTTC.

This clone was observed a single time. The chain uses TRBV19 and TRBJ2-5; 8 nucleotides line up with TRBD1. Trimming cost V 5 bases and J 2 bases; bases outside gene matches: 7. CDR1 and CDR2 (germline): LNHDA, SQIVND (reference sequence). The CDR3 has 15 residues. The CDR3 sequence is CASSRDRRDQETQYF. CDR3 nucleotides: TGTGCCAGTAGTCGGGACAGGAGGGATCAAGAGACCCAGTACTTC. The full variable domain, its missing parts supplied by reference TRBV19 and TRBJ2-5, is DGGITQSPKYLFRKEGQNVTLSCEQNLNHDAMYWYRQDPGQGLRLIYYSQIVNDFQKGDIAEGYSVSREKKESFPLTVTSAQKNPTAFYLCASSRDRRDQETQYFGPGTRLLVL.

The rearrangement links TRBV6-5 to TRBJ1-1; a possible D gene is TRBD1 (5 bases). V was shortened by 6 bases and J by 0 bases, with 11 bases between the two germline ends. This CDR3 has 14 amino acids. CDR1 is MNHEY, CDR2 SVGAGI, per germline. DNA of the CDR3: TGTGCCAGCAGCCGGGGACTTCTGAACACTGAAGCTTTCTTT. It codes for CASSRGLLNTEAFF.

This chain links TRBV3-1 (or the pseudogene TRBV3-2) with TRBJ1-3; 11 bases map to TRBD1. This CDR3 spans 14 amino acids. Germline loops: CDR1 LGHDT, CDR2 YNNKEL (reference sequence). Trimming took 4 bases from V and 8 from J; bases not matched to a gene: 4. The CDR3 reads CASSLGQGADTIYF. The CDR3 nucleotides are TGTGCCAGCAGCCTAGGACAGGGGGCAGACACCATATATTTT.

The rearrangement uses TRBV27 and TRBJ1-2; D is perhaps TRBD1 (5 bases). Germline CDR1 reads MNHEY; CDR2 reads SMNVEV (reference sequence). This CDR3 region has 13 residues. The germline V and J ends were trimmed by 6 bases and 4 bases, with 12 bases remaining between them. CDR3 nucleotides: TGTGCCAGCAGGGGGGGTCCTATCTATGGCTACACCTTC. It is translated as CASRGGPIYGYTF.

This clone was picked up a small number of times. V usage is TRBV9 and J usage is TRBJ1-5; D not certain. The germline V gene encodes CDR1 SGDLS and CDR2 YYNGEE. This CDR3 is 15 amino acids long. Deletions cut 4 bases from V and 3 bases from J, with 14 bases between. CDR3 in amino acids: CASSPEVGNNQPQHF. CDR3 DNA: TGTGCCAGCAGCCCAGAGGTCGGTAACAATCAGCCCCAGCATTTT.

This clone showed up just a few times. The V and J genes are TRBV27 and TRBJ2-4; D is uncertain. The ends were cut back, 7 bases at V and 7 bases at J, with 11 bases in the middle. Germline-derived CDR1 and CDR2 are MNHEY and SMNVEV (reference sequence). The CDR3 is 12 residues long. Written as DNA, the CDR3 is TGTGCCAGCACGAGCCCGAGTAACATTCAGTACTTC. Translated, it gives CASTSPSNIQYF.

The CDR3: CASKTGGGAGEQYF. DNA of the CDR3: TGTGCCAGCAAAACTGGCGGGGGGGCCGGCGAGCAGTACTTC. The chain uses TRBV2 and TRBJ2-7; 9 nucleotides match TRBD2. CDR3 length equals 14 residues. CDR1 is SNHLY and CDR2 is FYNNEI in the germline V gene. J was trimmed by 6 bases and V by 7 bases; bases with no gene match: 10.

This clone came up once. This chain joins TRBV10-3 and TRBJ1-2; 7 positions match TRBD1. CDR3 length equals 14 residues. CDR1 is ENHRY and CDR2 is SYGVKD in the germline V gene. V shed 7 bases and J 6 bases; nucleotides not matched to a gene: 11. Here the CDR3 reads CAITRGRGEDGYTF. CDR3 DNA sequence: TGTGCCATCACCCGGGGCAGGGGGGAGGATGGCTACACCTTC.

The J gene is TRBJ1-1, the V gene TRBV3-1 (or the pseudogene TRBV3-2); D may be TRBD1 (6 bases). CDR1 and CDR2 (germline): LGHDT, YNNKEL (reference sequence). Trimming removed 3 bases at V and 5 bases at J, with 13 bases between. The CDR3 sequence is 14 residues long. The CDR3 DNA sequence: TGTGCCAGCAGCCAGCAGGGGAGAGGAACTGAAGCTTTCTTT. Translating gives CASSQQGRGTEAFF.

The chain links TRBV10-3 to TRBJ2-5; no clear D. The CDR3 spans 13 residues. V was clipped by 6 bases and J by 1 base, with 9 bases between them. Germline V CDR1 and CDR2: ENHRY, SYGVKD. CDR3 bases: TGTGCCATCAGCTATGACTTCCAAGAGACCCAGTACTTC. It codes for CAISYDFQETQYF.

This clone was detected a few times. Other DNA sequences of this sample code for an identical CDR3. The J gene is TRBJ1-1, the V gene TRBV19; tentatively, D is TRBD1 (5 bases). The CDR3 is 13 amino acids. CDR1 is LNHDA and CDR2 is SQIVND in the germline V gene (reference sequence). V shed 3 bases and J shed 1 base, with 6 bases lying between them. CDR3 region: CASSIRENTEAFF. DNA of the CDR3: TGTGCCAGTAGTATCAGGGAGAACACTGAAGCTTTCTTT.

The rearrangement links TRBV6-5 to TRBJ1-3; D uncertain. CDR1 MNHEY and CDR2 SVGAGI come from the germline V gene. This CDR3 region has 14 residues. V lost 5 bases and J 0 bases, leaving 8 bases between the germline ends. CDR3 amino acids: CASSTGSSGNTIYF. The CDR3 nucleotides read TGTGCCAGCAGTACCGGTAGCTCTGGAAACACCATATATTTT.

This clone occurred once. The rearrangement joins TRBV27 to TRBJ1-1; possible D gene TRBD1, 5 bases. The CDR3 runs to 15 residues. The V and J ends lost 1 base and 0 bases respectively, with 9 bases between them. The germline gives CDR1 MNHEY, CDR2 SMNVEV (reference sequence). CDR3 bases: TGTGCCAGCAGTTTATTAGGGGAGGTGAACACTGAAGCTTTCTTT. This sequence encodes CASSLLGEVNTEAFF.

The chain has TRBV6-4 and TRBJ2-5; 7 bases map to TRBD2. This CDR3 is 18 amino acids long. V was pared by 0 bases and J by 7 bases, with 17 bases of the junction left unmatched. Germline V gene data show CDR1 as MRHNA and CDR2 as SNTAGT. The CDR3 DNA follows: TGTGCCAGCAGTGACTCTTCCCGACTAGCCGCAGCGAGTGGGACCCAGTACTTC. Translated: CASSDSSRLAAASGTQYF.